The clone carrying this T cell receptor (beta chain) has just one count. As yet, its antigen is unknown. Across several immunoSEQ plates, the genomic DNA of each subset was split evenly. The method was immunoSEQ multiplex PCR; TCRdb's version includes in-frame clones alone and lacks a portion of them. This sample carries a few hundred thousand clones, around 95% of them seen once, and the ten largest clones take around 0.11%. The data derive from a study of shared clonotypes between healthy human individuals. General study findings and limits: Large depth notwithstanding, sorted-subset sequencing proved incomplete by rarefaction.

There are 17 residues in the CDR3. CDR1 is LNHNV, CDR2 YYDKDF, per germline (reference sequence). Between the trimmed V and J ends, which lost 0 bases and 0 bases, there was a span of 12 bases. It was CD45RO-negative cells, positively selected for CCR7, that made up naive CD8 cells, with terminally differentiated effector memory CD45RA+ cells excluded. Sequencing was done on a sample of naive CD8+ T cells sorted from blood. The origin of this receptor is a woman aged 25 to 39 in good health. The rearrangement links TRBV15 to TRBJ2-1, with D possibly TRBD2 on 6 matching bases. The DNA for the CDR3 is TGTGCCACCAGCAGAGATCCGGAGGGGAGCTCCTACAATGAGCAGTTCTTC. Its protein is CATSRDPEGSSYNEQFF. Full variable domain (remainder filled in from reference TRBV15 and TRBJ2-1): DAMVIQNPRYQVTQFGKPVTLSCSQTLNHNVMYWYQQKSSQAPKLLFHYYDKDFNNEADTPDNFQSRRPNTSFCFLDIRSPGLGDTAMYLCATSRDPEGSSYNEQFFGPGTRLTVL.